A single sample gave rise to the 2 T cell receptor beta chains below, sequenced in a study of blood T cell repertoires in COVID-19. The data were produced by immunoSEQ multiplex PCR, yet TCRdb's version contains in-frame clones alone and is incomplete. The repertoire holds tens of thousands of clones, approximately 73% seen once, with around 19% in the top ten. The specimen sequenced was peripheral blood. The source is a human donor in a cohort sampled during active or convalescent COVID-19.

The chain recombines TRBV3-1 (or the pseudogene TRBV3-2) with TRBJ2-1; D is perhaps TRBD2 (6 bases). V gave up 3 bases and J gave up 5 bases, with 11 bases separating them. This CDR3 comprises 14 residues. Germline CDR1 LGHDT, CDR2 YNNKEL (reference sequence). For the CDR3, the DNA is TGTGCCAGCAGCCACAACTGGGAGGACAATGAGCAGTTCTTC. This encodes CASSHNWEDNEQFF.

This clone occurred a few times. This rearrangement joins TRBV7-8 to TRBJ1-2; D call uncertain. With 3 bases removed from V and 3 bases from J, the gap between germline ends came to 11 bases. Germline V gene data show CDR1 as SGHVS and CDR2 as FQNEAQ. This CDR3 has 14 residues. The CDR3 spells CASSLGGGYYGYTF. The CDR3 DNA follows: TGTGCCAGCAGCTTGGGAGGAGGGTACTATGGCTACACCTTC.